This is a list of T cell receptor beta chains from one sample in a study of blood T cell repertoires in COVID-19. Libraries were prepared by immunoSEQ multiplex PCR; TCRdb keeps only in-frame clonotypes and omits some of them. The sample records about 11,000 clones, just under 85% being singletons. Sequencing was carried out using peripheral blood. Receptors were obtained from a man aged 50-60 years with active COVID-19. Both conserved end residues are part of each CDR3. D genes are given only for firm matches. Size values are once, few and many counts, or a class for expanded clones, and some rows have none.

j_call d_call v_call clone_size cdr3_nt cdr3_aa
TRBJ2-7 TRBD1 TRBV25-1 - TGTGCCAGCAGTCTAACGGACAGGGGAGACGAGCAGTACTTC CASSLTDRGDEQYF
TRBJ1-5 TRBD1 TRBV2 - TGTGCCAGCAGTGTGAGTACAGGGGGACATAGCAATCAGCCCCAGCATTTT CASSVSTGGHSNQPQHF
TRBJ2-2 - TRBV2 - TGTGCCAGCAGTTCTAGTGGCACCGGGGAGCTGTTTTTT CASSSSGTGELFF
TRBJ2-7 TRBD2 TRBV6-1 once TGTGCCAGCAGTGGCTCAATGAGGACTAGCGGCGTTTTCGAGCAGTACTTC CASSGSMRTSGVFEQYF
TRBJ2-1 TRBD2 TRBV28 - TGTGCCAGCAGTCCGACAACTAGCGGGGGTTACAATGAGCAGTTCTTC CASSPTTSGGYNEQFF
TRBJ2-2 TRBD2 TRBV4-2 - TGTGCCAGCAGCCAAGAGGAAGCGGGAGCGGCCGGGGAGCTGTTTTTT CASSQEEAGAAGELFF
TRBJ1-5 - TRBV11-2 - TGTGCCAGCAGCCCTAGTGGGGGGGTCAATCAGCCCCAGCATTTT CASSPSGGVNQPQHF
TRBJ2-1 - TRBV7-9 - TGTGCCAGCAGCTTGCTAGCTCCCTCCTACAATGAGCAGTTCTTC CASSLLAPSYNEQFF
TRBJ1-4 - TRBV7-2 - TGTGCCAGCAGCTTAGCGCGGGGGACTAATGAAAAACTGTTTTTT CASSLARGTNEKLFF
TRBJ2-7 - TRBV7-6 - TGTGCCAGCAGCGGAGGGACAGCGCACTATACCTCCTACGAGCAGTACTTC CASSGGTAHYTSYEQYF
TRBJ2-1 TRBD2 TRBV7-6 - TGTGCCAGCAGCACGAGCTTAGGGACTAGCGGTTACAATGAGCAGTTCTTC CASSTSLGTSGYNEQFF
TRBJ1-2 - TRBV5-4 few TGTGCCAGCAGCTTAGGGGGACCTCATGGCTACACCTTC CASSLGGPHGYTF
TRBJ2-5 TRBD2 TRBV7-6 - TGTGCCAGCAGCTCCCCGCTCCAGACTAGCGGCTCGGCCCAGTACTTC CASSSPLQTSGSAQYF
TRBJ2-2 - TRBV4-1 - TGCGCCAGCAGCCAAGATCCCGGGGGGCTATCCGGGGAGCTGTTTTTT CASSQDPGGLSGELFF
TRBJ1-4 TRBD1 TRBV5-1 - TGCGCCAGCAGCCCAGGGACAGGGGCGGAAAAACTGTTTTTT CASSPGTGAEKLFF
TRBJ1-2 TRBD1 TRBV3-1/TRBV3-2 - TGTGCCAGCAGCCACATGACAGGGGGGAGCTTTAACTATGGCTACACCTTC CASSHMTGGSFNYGYTF
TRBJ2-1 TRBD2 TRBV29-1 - TGCAGCGTTGCGGCTAGCGGGAGAGGCAATGAGCAGTTCTTC CSVAASGRGNEQFF
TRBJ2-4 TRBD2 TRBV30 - TGTGCCTGGAGTGTAGCGGGGAGCGAAAACATTCAGTACTTC CAWSVAGSENIQYF
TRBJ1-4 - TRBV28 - TGTGCCAGCGGACCAGGGGTTTCAACTAATGAAAAACTGTTTTTT CASGPGVSTNEKLFF
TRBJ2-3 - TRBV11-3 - TGTGCCAGCAGCTTAGAGCCGGAGGGCGAGGTAGATACGCAGTATTTT CASSLEPEGEVDTQYF
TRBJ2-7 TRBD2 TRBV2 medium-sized TGTGCCAGCAGTGCGGTTAGCGGGAATCCCTACGAGCAGTACTTC CASSAVSGNPYEQYF
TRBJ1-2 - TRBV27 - TGTGCCAGCCAGGTCATTGGGAGAAACTATGGCTACACCTTC CASQVIGRNYGYTF
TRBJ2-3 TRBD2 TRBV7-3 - TGTGCCAGCAGCTCTGGGACTAGCGGGAGTAGTCCCACAGATACGCAGTATTTT CASSSGTSGSSPTDTQYF
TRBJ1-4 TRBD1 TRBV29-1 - TGCAGCGCTAAGGGGGCGCGGGATAATGAAAAACTGTTTTTT CSAKGARDNEKLFF
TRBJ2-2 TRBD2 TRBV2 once TGTGCCGGCGGGAGACTAGCGGGAGGGATCGGCACCGGGGAGCTGTTTTTT CAGGRLAGGIGTGELFF
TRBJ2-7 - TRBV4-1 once TGCGCCAGCAGCCAAGATCTTTACGCGGAATATGCCTACGAGCAGTACTTC CASSQDLYAEYAYEQYF
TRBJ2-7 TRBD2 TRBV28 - TGTGCCAGCAGTCTGCATGGGGAGGGACGGGGTTCTTACGAGCAGTACTTC CASSLHGEGRGSYEQYF
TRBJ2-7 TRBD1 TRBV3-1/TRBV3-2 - TGTGCCAGCAGCCAAGATTTGGGACAGGGACAATCCTACGAGCAATACTTC CASSQDLGQGQSYEQYF
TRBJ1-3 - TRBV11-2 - TGTGCCAGCAGCTTACGCCCGGAGCCAGGAAACACCATATATTTT CASSLRPEPGNTIYF
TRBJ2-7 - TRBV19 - TGTGCCAGTAGTATCGAAGTTAGCGGCTACTACGAGCAGTACTTC CASSIEVSGYYEQYF
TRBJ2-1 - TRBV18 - TGTGCCAGCTCACCACCGCAGGTACTCAATGAGCAGTTCTTC CASSPPQVLNEQFF
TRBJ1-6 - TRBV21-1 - TGTGCCAGCAGCAAAGAACCAAGCAGCGGTAATTCACCCCTCCACTTT CASSKEPSSGNSPLHF
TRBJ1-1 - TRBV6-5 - TGTGCCAGCAGTCCGACCAGGAGGACTGAAGCTTTCTTT CASSPTRRTEAFF
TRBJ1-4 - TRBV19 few TGTGCCAGTAGTAGGGGCAGGGCAACTAATGAAAAACTGTTTTTT CASSRGRATNEKLFF
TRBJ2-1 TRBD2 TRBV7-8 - TGTGCCAGCAGTCAATCGATGGGACTAGCGGGAGCCAATGAGCAGTTCTTC CASSQSMGLAGANEQFF
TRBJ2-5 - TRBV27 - TGTGCCAGCAGTTTAAATGGGGGGGGCGGGGCCCAGTACTTC CASSLNGGGGAQYF
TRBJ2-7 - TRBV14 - TGTGCCAGCAGCCAAGATGCTGGCGGGGTCTACGAGCAGTACTTC CASSQDAGGVYEQYF
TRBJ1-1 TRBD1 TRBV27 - TGTGCCAGCAGTTTATCGGGGACAGGGATGAACACTGAAGCTTTCTTT CASSLSGTGMNTEAFF